Presented here are 31 T cell receptor beta chains from one specimen sequenced in a study of blood T cell repertoires in COVID-19 (TCRdb year 2020). The library relied on the immunoSEQ multiplex PCR assay. The table comes from immuneACCESS by way of TCRdb, which keeps in-frame sequences with V and J called. Part of the clones is missing from these tables; in studies checked, under half for an unresolved V gene and the rest for unknown reasons. Here the sample has under 100,000 clones; 75% to 90% occur a single time. The top ten clones comprise roughly 15% of the sample. Sequenced: peripheral blood. The source of these receptors is a male donor with acute or convalescent COVID-19.

DNA for the CDR3: TGCGCCAGCAGCCTTTCCCCGGGGATCCAGATCTACGAGCAGTACTTC. This encodes CASSLSPGIQIYEQYF. V and J are TRBV5-1 and TRBJ2-7; D perhaps matches TRBD2 (5 bases). Germline V gene data show CDR1 as SGHRS and CDR2 as YFSETQ. Deletions cut 4 bases from V and 3 bases from J, with 20 bases between. This CDR3 has 16 residues.

The J gene is TRBJ2-7, the V gene TRBV9; TRBD1 matches at 7 bases. Germline V lookup: CDR1 SGDLS, CDR2 YYNGEE. The ends lost 0 bases at V and 0 bases at J; junction bases unmatched: 3. This CDR3 has 15 residues. The chain's CDR3 is CASSVGGGFSYEQYF. CDR3 coding DNA: TGTGCCAGCAGCGTAGGAGGGGGCTTCTCCTACGAGCAGTACTTC. Using reference TRBV9 and TRBJ2-7 for the parts outside the CDR3, the full variable domain is DSGVTQTPKHLITATGQRVTLRCSPRSGDLSVYWYQQSLDQGLQFLIQYYNGEERAKGNILERFSAQQFPDLHSELNLSSLELGDSALYFCASSVGGGFSYEQYFGPGTRLTVT.

The chain couples TRBV3-1 (or the pseudogene TRBV3-2) to TRBJ1-3, with TRBD1 matching over 7 bases. From germline, CDR1 is LGHDT and CDR2 YNNKEL (reference sequence). With 4 bases clipped from V and 2 bases from J, the junction kept 2 bases outside the gene matches. This CDR3 has 14 residues. The CDR3 region has the DNA TGTGCCAGCAGCCTCGGGACAGCTGGAAACACCATATATTTT. Its protein product is CASSLGTAGNTIYF.

The V gene is TRBV19, the J gene TRBJ2-5; 8 bases are shared with TRBD1. The trim removed 0 bases at V and 2 bases at J, leaving 8 bases unmatched. Germline assignment: CDR1 LNHDA and CDR2 SQIVND (reference sequence). This CDR3 is built from 17 residues. CDR3 DNA sequence: TGTGCCAGTAGTATAGATACGGGCAGGGGGCCTCAAGAGACCCAGTACTTC. Protein: CASSIDTGRGPQETQYF.

CDR3 coding DNA: TGCGCCAGCAGCAGCCCCGGGACAGGGCCCGGGGAGCTGTTTTTT. As protein: CASSSPGTGPGELFF. This chain connects TRBV5-1 to TRBJ2-2, with 9 bases that match TRBD1. The CDR3 extends over 15 amino acids. V was pared by 4 bases and J by 6 bases, with 7 bases of the junction left unmatched. Germline CDR1 reads SGHRS; CDR2 reads YFSETQ. Supplemented by reference TRBV5-1 and TRBJ2-2, the full variable domain reads KAGVTQTPRYLIKTRGQQVTLSCSPISGHRSVSWYQQTPGQGLQFLFEYFSETQRNKGNFPGRFSGRQFSNSRSEMNVSTLELGDSALYLCASSSPGTGPGELFFGEGSRLTVL.

The chain links TRBV7-2 to TRBJ2-5; D is unresolved. CDR3 length equals 13 residues. CDR1 and CDR2 (germline): SGHTA, FQGNSA. V shed 5 bases and J shed 5 bases, with 12 bases lying between them. The CDR3 DNA is TGTGCCAGCAGCACCGCGCCGCGGGAGACCCAGTACTTC. It codes for CASSTAPRETQYF.

This chain links TRBV6-1 with TRBJ1-1; maybe TRBD1 (6 bases). In germline, CDR1 is MNHNS, CDR2 SASEGT. The CDR3 loop spans 16 amino acids. With 1 base removed from V and 1 base from J, the gap between germline ends came to 13 bases. The CDR3 loop is CASSEVGGAANTEAFF. CDR3 in DNA: TGTGCCAGCAGTGAAGTTGGGGGGGCGGCGAACACTGAAGCTTTCTTT.

The genes are TRBV7-6 and TRBJ1-3, with unresolved D. Germline CDR1 and CDR2: SGHVS and FNYEAQ. Trimming removed 0 bases at V and 2 bases at J, with 8 bases between. The CDR3 runs 15 residues. This CDR3 reads CASSLAEGPGNTIYF. CDR3 sequence (DNA): TGTGCCAGCAGCTTAGCGGAGGGTCCTGGAAACACCATATATTTT.

J is TRBJ2-7 and V is TRBV5-1; 8 bases are shared with TRBD1. This CDR3 is 14 amino acids long. Germline CDR1 reads SGHRS; CDR2 reads YFSETQ. The junction had 8 bases not matched to a gene; V was cut back by 4 bases and J by 5 bases. The CDR3, as DNA: TGCGCCAGCAGCGGGGGACAGGCAGTCAACGAGCAGTACTTC. This encodes CASSGGQAVNEQYF.

The chain joins TRBV30 to TRBJ2-7; no clear D. CDR3 length: 13 residues. Trimming shortened V by 0 bases and J by 7 bases, and 13 bases separated the two germline ends. Germline V gives CDR1 GTSNPN, CDR2 SVGIG (reference sequence). The CDR3 loop reads CAWSVQGSREQYF. CDR3 nucleotides: TGTGCCTGGAGTGTACAAGGTAGCCGGGAGCAGTACTTC.

This chain joins TRBV7-2 and TRBJ1-6; no clear D. The CDR3 has 17 amino acids. The germline V gene encodes CDR1 SGHTA and CDR2 FQGNSA. V shed 5 bases and J shed 0 bases, with 14 bases lying between them. Written as DNA, the CDR3 is TGTGCCAGCAGCCCCCGCCCACCTAGCTCCTATAATTCACCCCTCCACTTT. Protein: CASSPRPPSSYNSPLHF.

The chain carries TRBV5-5 and TRBJ1-2; 7 bases align to TRBD1. J lost 6 bases, V lost 1 base, and 9 bases had no gene match. Germline-derived CDR1 and CDR2 are SGHKS and YYEKEE (reference sequence). There are 15 residues in the CDR3. The CDR3 nucleotides read TGTGCCAGCAGCTTGTTGGGGCCCACAGGGGATGGCTACACCTTC. It is translated as CASSLLGPTGDGYTF.

This chain uses TRBV10-3 with TRBJ2-1; D may be TRBD1 (6 bases). The CDR3 totals 16 residues. The germline V gene has CDR1 ENHRY and CDR2 SYGVKD. Trimming cost V 0 bases and J 5 bases, with 14 bases left between them. The CDR3 bases are TGTGCCATCAGTGAGTCCATCCGTCAGGGGAACAATGAGCAGTTCTTC. This encodes CAISESIRQGNNEQFF.

The chain recombines TRBV9 with TRBJ2-5; D gene uncertain. Trimming cost V 3 bases and J 4 bases, with 10 bases left between them. The germline V gene has CDR1 SGDLS and CDR2 YYNGEE. The CDR3 is made up of 13 amino acids. Here the CDR3 reads CASSGVGGETQYF. DNA of the CDR3: TGTGCCAGCAGCGGGGTCGGCGGAGAGACCCAGTACTTC.

The table lists this clone with a few counts. The chain employs TRBV27 and TRBJ2-1; 11 bases align to TRBD2. The CDR3 sequence is 15 residues long. Per germline, CDR1 MNHEY and CDR2 SMNVEV (reference sequence). Trimming took 3 bases from V and 4 from J; bases not matched to a gene: 2. The CDR3 nucleotides read TGTGCCAGCAGTTTGCGACTAGCGGGGTACAATGAGCAGTTCTTC. Its translation: CASSLRLAGYNEQFF.

The CDR3 loop reads CASSPGQGPANYGYTF. The CDR3 DNA sequence: TGTGCCAGCAGCCCGGGACAGGGTCCTGCTAACTATGGCTACACCTTC. The chain combines TRBV7-9 with TRBJ1-2; 9 bases fit TRBD1. The CDR3 totals 16 residues. Germline values: CDR1 SEHNR, CDR2 FQNEAQ (reference sequence). The V and J ends lost 5 bases and 0 bases, in that order; junction bases with no gene match: 7.

V and J are TRBV30 and TRBJ1-5; no definite D call. The CDR3 runs 14 residues. Trimming shortened V by 1 base and J by 0 bases, and 7 bases separated the two germline ends. Germline V gene data show CDR1 as GTSNPN and CDR2 as SVGIG (reference sequence). The CDR3 protein is CAWSDNTSNQPQHF. CDR3 coding DNA: TGTGCCTGGAGTGATAACACTAGCAATCAGCCCCAGCATTTT.

This chain connects TRBV6-1 to TRBJ1-1; D not resolved. Per the germline V gene, CDR1 is MNHNS and CDR2 is SASEGT. The CDR3 is 15 residues long. Trimming took off 5 bases at V and 1 base at J, with 14 bases between the two ends. CDR3 loop: CASSLFTGGNTEAFF. The CDR3 region has the DNA TGTGCCAGCAGTTTATTTACGGGAGGGAACACTGAAGCTTTCTTT.

CDR3 loop: CAWSHSGEKLFF. The CDR3 DNA reads as TGTGCCTGGAGTCACAGCGGGGAAAAACTGTTTTTT. The chain uses TRBV30 and TRBJ1-4; no clear D. The CDR3 runs to 12 residues. V lost 2 bases and J lost 8, with 9 bases in between. The germline V gene encodes CDR1 GTSNPN and CDR2 SVGIG (reference sequence).

The V call is TRBV5-6, the J call TRBJ1-2; 7 positions match TRBD1. This CDR3 has 15 residues. The germline V gene encodes CDR1 SGHDT and CDR2 YYEEEE. The V segment lost 2 bases and the J segment 4 bases; nucleotides outside the gene matches: 8. The CDR3 DNA reads as TGTGCCAGCAGCTTCACTCGACAGGGACTCTATGGCTACACCTTC. Protein sequence: CASSFTRQGLYGYTF.

The chain combines TRBV2 with TRBJ1-2; no firm D call. V lost 2 bases and J lost 7, with 11 bases in between. Germline V gene lookup returns CDR1 SNHLY and CDR2 FYNNEI. The CDR3 has 13 amino acids. CDR3 residues: CASSEQATGGYTF. CDR3 DNA sequence: TGTGCCAGCAGTGAACAGGCCACCGGTGGCTACACCTTC.

The chain couples TRBV5-1 to TRBJ1-1; a weak D match, TRBD1 (5 bases). This CDR3 comprises 13 residues. Trimming took 2 bases from V and 5 from J, leaving 10 bases between them. Looked up from germline, CDR1 is SGHRS and CDR2 is YFSETQ. CDR3 residues: CASSFPGGTEAFF. Written as DNA, the CDR3 is TGCGCCAGCAGCTTCCCGGGGGGAACTGAAGCTTTCTTT.

This chain connects TRBV9 to TRBJ1-2; weak D call: TRBD1 (5 bases). This CDR3 has 14 residues. Germline V CDR1 and CDR2: SGDLS, YYNGEE. V dropped 3 bases and J dropped 8 bases, with 17 bases sitting between them. In DNA, the CDR3 is TGTGCCAGCAGCGAGGGGCACCAGTTGGGCGGCTACACCTTC. Its protein is CASSEGHQLGGYTF.

The gene calls are TRBV2 and TRBJ1-4, with D possibly being TRBD1 (5 bases). Between the trimmed V and J ends, which lost 4 bases and 5 bases, there was a span of 11 bases. Germline V gene sequence: CDR1 SNHLY, CDR2 FYNNEI. This CDR3 is built from 14 residues. CDR3 DNA: TGTGCCAGCAGTGCGGACGGGGGGAATGAAAAACTGTTTTTT. As protein: CASSADGGNEKLFF.

The chain links TRBV10-3 to TRBJ2-5, with D possibly being TRBD2 (6 bases). Germline-derived CDR1 and CDR2 are ENHRY and SYGVKD. V was pared by 5 bases and J by 2 bases, with 9 bases between. This CDR3 contains 13 residues. The CDR3 loop is CAISPGEQETQYF. CDR3 sequence (DNA): TGTGCCATCAGTCCGGGGGAACAAGAGACCCAGTACTTC.

This clone was found once. J is TRBJ1-1 and V is TRBV19; D possibly corresponds to TRBD1 (5 bases). CDR3 length: 13 residues. The V end was cut by 4 bases, the J end by 1 base, with 7 bases between. Germline V lookup: CDR1 LNHDA, CDR2 SQIVND (reference sequence). The CDR3 nucleotides read TGTGCCAGTAGTAGTCAGGGGAACACTGAAGCTTTCTTT. Its translation is CASSSQGNTEAFF.

The chain is built from TRBV7-2 and TRBJ1-3; D not resolved. Trimming stripped 6 bases from V and 8 bases from J, with 14 bases between. This CDR3 has 13 amino acids. Germline values: CDR1 SGHTA, CDR2 FQGNSA. The CDR3 protein is CASRRGPQDTIYF. The CDR3 nucleotides are TGTGCCAGCAGACGGGGTCCCCAGGACACCATATATTTT.

This chain joins TRBV7-2 and TRBJ1-5, with D perhaps matching TRBD1 (5 bases). V was shortened by 5 bases and J by 0 bases, with 11 bases between the two germline ends. Germline CDR1 and CDR2: SGHTA and FQGNSA. The CDR3 has 15 amino acids. This CDR3 reads CASSDSGNSNQPQHF. CDR3 DNA sequence: TGTGCCAGCAGCGACAGCGGGAATAGCAATCAGCCCCAGCATTTT.

This clone has only a few counts. V usage is TRBV6-5 and J usage is TRBJ2-1; a weak D match, TRBD2 (6 bases). Germline loops: CDR1 MNHEY, CDR2 SVGAGI. Trimming took 3 bases from V and 7 from J, leaving 10 bases between them. This CDR3 contains 13 residues. Here the CDR3 DNA reads TGTGCCAGCAGTTATGCGGGACTTAATGAGCAGTTCTTC. This gives the protein CASSYAGLNEQFF.

In its sample, this clone was seen a few times. This chain links TRBV28 with TRBJ1-5; possible D gene TRBD1, 5 bases. Germline V CDR1 and CDR2: MDHEN, SYDVKM. This CDR3 region has 14 residues. V lost 5 bases to trimming and J lost 7 bases, with 15 bases between them. This CDR3 reads CASSRTGGGQPQHF. The CDR3, as DNA: TGTGCCAGCAGTCGAACGGGGGGTGGGCAGCCCCAGCATTTT. Using reference TRBV28 and TRBJ1-5 for the parts outside the CDR3, the full variable domain is DVKVTQSSRYLVKRTGEKVFLECVQDMDHENMFWYRQDPGLGLRLIYFSYDVKMKEKGDIPEGYSVSREKKERFSLILESASTNQTSMYLCASSRTGGGQPQHFGDGTRLSIL.

The rearrangement links TRBV18 to TRBJ1-5, with D uncertain. CDR1 KGHSH and CDR2 LQKENI come from the germline V gene. The CDR3 has 17 residues. V shed 3 bases and J shed 1 base, with 16 bases lying between them. CDR3 DNA: TGTGCCAGCTCACCGGTAGCCGGGGATGGGAGCAATCAGCCCCAGCATTTT. Translating it yields CASSPVAGDGSNQPQHF.